The 21 T cell receptor beta chains reported below all come from one sample, sequenced in a study of cytomegalovirus exposure and HLA in healthy donors. The PCR contained 60 Vbeta and 13 Jbeta primers. Sequencing was performed with immunoSEQ multiplex PCR; in TCRdb, only in-frame clones are kept and a portion is missing. In the table there are about 200,000 clones, about four fifths of which are singletons. The sample was PBMCs. These receptors were obtained from a boy aged 2 to 10 in good health and CMV-seronegative.

The rearrangement links TRBV2 to TRBJ1-5, with D uncertain. The length of the CDR3 is 11 residues. CDR1 SNHLY and CDR2 FYNNEI come from the germline V gene. Deletions cut 1 base from V and 9 bases from J, with 4 bases between. CDR3 sequence (DNA): TGTGCCAGCAGTGAAGGAGGGCCCCAGCATTTT. This translates into CASSEGGPQHF.

V usage is TRBV10-3 and J usage is TRBJ1-1, with TRBD1 matching 7 bases. The CDR3 is 15 residues long. V shed 6 bases, J shed 2 bases, and the junction held 9 bases outside the gene matches. Germline loops: CDR1 ENHRY, CDR2 SYGVKD. CDR3 region: CAIRSRYRGNTEAFF. Here the CDR3 DNA reads TGTGCCATCAGGTCCCGTTACAGGGGAAACACTGAAGCTTTCTTT.

V gene TRBV7-2 combines with J gene TRBJ1-2; tentatively, D is TRBD1 (6 bases). The CDR3 has 15 amino acids. Trimming took 0 bases from V and 8 from J, leaving 16 bases between them. CDR1 and CDR2 from the germline V gene are SGHTA and FQGNSA. The CDR3 nucleotides read TGTGCCAGCAGCTTAGCGATAGGACAGCCAAGGGGCTACACCTTC. Protein: CASSLAIGQPRGYTF.

The V gene is TRBV27, the J gene TRBJ2-2; unclear D gene. The CDR3 contains 13 residues. Per the germline V gene, CDR1 is MNHEY and CDR2 is SMNVEV (reference sequence). Trimming cost V 5 bases and J 7 bases, with 11 bases left between them. The CDR3 sequence: CASSPVYSGELFF. The DNA for the CDR3 is TGTGCCAGCAGTCCTGTCTACAGCGGGGAGCTGTTTTTT.

This chain links TRBV4-1 with TRBJ2-1, with D possibly matching TRBD1 (6 bases). The V and J ends lost 1 base and 2 bases respectively, with 15 bases between them. Germline V gene data show CDR1 as MGHRA and CDR2 as YSYEKL. The length of the CDR3 is 17 residues. The CDR3 region has the DNA TGCGCCAGCAGCCAAGTACAGGGTAAGGCAACCTACAATGAGCAGTTCTTC. Protein sequence: CASSQVQGKATYNEQFF.

This chain joins TRBV18 and TRBJ1-1; 9 bases are a match to TRBD1. This CDR3 is 16 amino acids long. Germline V gene lookup returns CDR1 KGHSH and CDR2 LQKENI. The ends lost 0 bases at V and 4 bases at J; junction bases unmatched: 6. The DNA of the CDR3 is TGTGCCAGCTCACCACCGAGTGCGACAGGGGGCACTGAAGCTTTCTTT. Encoded protein: CASSPPSATGGTEAFF. Combining the CDR3 with reference TRBV18 and TRBJ1-1 gives the whole variable domain NAGVMQNPRHLVRRRGQEARLRCSPMKGHSHVYWYRQLPEEGLKFMVYLQKENIIDESGMPKERFSAEFPKEGPSILRIQQVVRGDSAAYFCASSPPSATGGTEAFFGQGTRLTVV.

The J gene is TRBJ1-2, the V gene TRBV6-5; TRBD1 matches at 10 bases. In germline, CDR1 is MNHEY, CDR2 SVGAGI. The CDR3 has 11 amino acids. The V and J ends lost 8 bases and 8 bases, in that order; junction bases with no gene match: 2. Here the CDR3 DNA reads TGTGCCAGCGGACAGGGGGAAGGCTACACCTTC. This sequence encodes CASGQGEGYTF.

The chain couples TRBV9 to TRBJ2-1; a possible D gene is TRBD1 (6 bases). Germline CDR1 SGDLS, CDR2 YYNGEE. The CDR3 covers 17 residues. Trimming took off 3 bases at V and 4 bases at J, with 20 bases between the two ends. This CDR3 reads CASSAFGTTGQYNEQFF. The CDR3 region has the DNA TGTGCCAGCAGCGCTTTTGGGACAACCGGGCAATACAATGAGCAGTTCTTC. The whole variable domain, filled in from reference TRBV9 and TRBJ2-1, reads DSGVTQTPKHLITATGQRVTLRCSPRSGDLSVYWYQQSLDQGLQFLIQYYNGEERAKGNILERFSAQQFPDLHSELNLSSLELGDSALYFCASSAFGTTGQYNEQFFGPGTRLTVL.

In its sample, this clone was seen once. The V and J genes are TRBV7-6 and TRBJ2-1; the D gene is possibly TRBD2 (5 bases). The CDR3 covers 17 residues. CDR1 and CDR2 (germline): SGHVS, FNYEAQ. The V gene lost 1 base and the J gene lost 2 bases, with 15 bases spanning the gap. CDR3 region: CASSLVSGGGTYNEQFF. CDR3 in DNA: TGTGCCAGCAGCTTAGTGTCAGGAGGAGGCACCTACAATGAGCAGTTCTTC.

This chain joins TRBV28 and TRBJ1-1; the D is unclear. The V and J ends lost 9 bases and 4 bases respectively, with 18 bases between them. CDR1 is MDHEN and CDR2 is SYDVKM in the germline V gene. This CDR3 comprises 14 residues. CDR3 sequence: CASLTFGRSTEAFF. The CDR3 nucleotides read TGTGCCAGTCTTACCTTTGGGCGTAGCACTGAAGCTTTCTTT.

This clone appeared a few times. The chain uses TRBV6-6 and TRBJ1-1; weak D call: TRBD1 (5 bases). This CDR3 is built from 15 residues. Germline CDR1 is MNHNY and CDR2 is SVGAGI (reference sequence). The V end was cut by 2 bases, the J end by 0 bases, with 10 bases between. CDR3 coding DNA: TGTGCCAGCAGTTACACCCGCAGGGTGAACACTGAAGCTTTCTTT. Translation: CASSYTRRVNTEAFF.

This sequence joins TRBV5-1 and TRBJ1-1; no clear D. Germline values: CDR1 SGHRS, CDR2 YFSETQ. The germline V and J ends were trimmed by 4 bases and 2 bases, with 9 bases remaining between them. The CDR3 extends over 13 amino acids. CDR3 nucleotide sequence: TGCGCCAGCAGCCTGACACCTAACACTGAAGCTTTCTTT. This sequence encodes CASSLTPNTEAFF.

This CDR3 reads CASMLPGLDSDTQYF. In DNA form, the CDR3 reads TGTGCCAGCATGCTCCCGGGACTAGATTCGGATACGCAGTATTTT. V gene TRBV7-9 combines with J gene TRBJ2-3; 8 bases map to TRBD2. The V gene end was trimmed by 7 bases and the J gene end by 6 bases; junction bases not matched to a gene: 12. Germline CDR1 reads SEHNR; CDR2 reads FQNEAQ (reference sequence). The CDR3 loop spans 15 amino acids.

The chain combines TRBV30 with TRBJ1-1; D not resolved. The V and J ends lost 5 bases and 0 bases respectively, with 19 bases between them. Germline V gene lookup returns CDR1 GTSNPN and CDR2 SVGIG (reference sequence). The CDR3 is made up of 16 amino acids. The CDR3 region has the DNA TGTGCCTGGCACCCGGGTCCCCGGGTTTTGAACACTGAAGCTTTCTTT. It yields the protein CAWHPGPRVLNTEAFF. The whole variable domain, filled in from reference TRBV30 and TRBJ1-1, reads SQTIHQWPATLVQPVGSPLSLECTVEGTSNPNLYWYRQAAGRGLQLLFYSVGIGQISSEVPQNLSASRPQDRQFILSSKKLLLSDSGFYLCAWHPGPRVLNTEAFFGQGTRLTVV.

The chain uses TRBV7-9 and TRBJ2-2; the D gene is possibly TRBD2 (5 bases). V lost 5 bases and J lost 5, with 9 bases in between. Germline V gene lookup returns CDR1 SEHNR and CDR2 FQNEAQ (reference sequence). The CDR3 has 13 amino acids. The CDR3 reads CASSIGVTGELFF. The CDR3 coding sequence is TGTGCCAGCAGCATCGGGGTAACCGGGGAGCTGTTTTTT.

The rearrangement joins TRBV6-6 to TRBJ1-5; no clear D. The CDR3 contains 10 residues. CDR1 and CDR2 (germline): MNHNY, SVGAGI (reference sequence). The V end lost 9 bases, the J end lost 6 bases, and 6 bases lay between the germline ends. This CDR3 reads CASGGQPQHF. CDR3 DNA sequence: TGTGCCAGTGGCGGTCAGCCCCAGCATTTT.

The chain recombines TRBV11-2 with TRBJ2-1, with D tentatively TRBD1 (5 bases). CDR3 size: 14 residues. Germline V gene lookup returns CDR1 SGHAT and CDR2 FQNNGV. Trimming removed 5 bases at V and 8 bases at J, with 16 bases between. CDR3 bases: TGTGCCAGCAGCACCGACCAGGGATTGGATGAGCAGTTCTTC. Protein sequence: CASSTDQGLDEQFF.

The chain couples TRBV7-9 to TRBJ2-1, with D tentatively TRBD1 (5 bases). Germline loops: CDR1 SEHNR, CDR2 FQNEAQ (reference sequence). Trimming stripped 6 bases from V and 5 bases from J, with 14 bases between. The CDR3 consists of 14 residues. The CDR3 spells CASRLGPTNNEQFF. In DNA, the CDR3 is TGTGCCAGCAGGCTGGGGCCAACCAACAATGAGCAGTTCTTC. The full variable domain, its missing parts supplied by reference TRBV7-9 and TRBJ2-1, is DTGVSQNPRHKITKRGQNVTFRCDPISEHNRLYWYRQTLGQGPEFLTYFQNEAQLEKSRLLSDRFSAERPKGSFSTLEIQRTEQGDSAMYLCASRLGPTNNEQFFGPGTRLTVL.

The rearrangement links TRBV5-1 to TRBJ2-4, with 7 bases fitting TRBD2. The germline gives CDR1 SGHRS, CDR2 YFSETQ. The V and J ends lost 0 bases and 6 bases, in that order; junction bases with no gene match: 6. The CDR3 consists of 15 residues. CDR3 coding DNA: TGCGCCAGCAGCTTGGTCAGTGGGGAGGGAAACATTCAGTACTTC. It yields the protein CASSLVSGEGNIQYF.

This chain joins TRBV9 and TRBJ2-7; the D gene is possibly TRBD2 (5 bases). Between the trimmed V and J ends, which lost 2 bases and 0 bases, there was a span of 15 bases. This CDR3 comprises 16 residues. Germline V gene lookup returns CDR1 SGDLS and CDR2 YYNGEE. The DNA of the CDR3 is TGTGCCAGCAGCGTTGGGCCGGGGATCAGCTCCTACGAGCAGTACTTC. Encoded protein: CASSVGPGISSYEQYF.

A note on this clone: This CDR3 is also generated by other DNA sequences in the sample. The chain uses TRBV7-2 and TRBJ2-1; D may be TRBD2 (6 bases). V gave up 5 bases and J gave up 8 bases, with 10 bases separating them. The CDR3 contains 12 residues. Germline CDR1 and CDR2: SGHTA and FQGNSA. CDR3 sequence (DNA): TGTGCCAGCAGCCTCGGGGGTGATGAGCAGTTCTTC. This translates into CASSLGGDEQFF.